This T cell receptor beta chain is drawn from a study of blood T cell repertoires in COVID-19. At the level of the study: From the United States, Italy and Spain came samples of acute and convalescent COVID-19.

The data were produced by immunoSEQ multiplex PCR, yet TCRdb's version contains in-frame clones alone and is incomplete. The sample comprises fewer than 350,000 clones, approximately 90% of which are singletons, and roughly 3.9% rests with the top ten. Per the germline V gene, CDR1 is KGHSH and CDR2 is LQKENI. V gave up 2 bases and J gave up 2 bases, with 7 bases separating them. This CDR3 comprises 14 residues. The chain is built from TRBV18 and TRBJ1-5; D is ambiguous. Source material: peripheral blood. This clonotype was obtained from a woman in her sixties with COVID-19, enrolled during active disease. The DNA of the CDR3 is TGTGCCAGCTCACCATCGAGTGGCAATCAGCCCCAGCATTTT. This sequence encodes CASSPSSGNQPQHF.